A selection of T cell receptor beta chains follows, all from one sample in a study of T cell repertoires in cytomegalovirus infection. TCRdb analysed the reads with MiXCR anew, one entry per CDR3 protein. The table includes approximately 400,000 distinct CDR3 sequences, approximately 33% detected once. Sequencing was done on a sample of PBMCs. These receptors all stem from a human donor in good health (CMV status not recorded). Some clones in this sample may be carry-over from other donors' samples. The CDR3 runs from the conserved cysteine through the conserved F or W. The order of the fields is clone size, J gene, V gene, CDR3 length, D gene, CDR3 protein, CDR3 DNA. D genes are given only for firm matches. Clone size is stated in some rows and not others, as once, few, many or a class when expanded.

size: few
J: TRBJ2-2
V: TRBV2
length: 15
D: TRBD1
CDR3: CASSQDRSNTGELFF
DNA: TGTGCCAGCAGTCAGGACAGGAGCAACACCGGGGAGCTGTTTTTT

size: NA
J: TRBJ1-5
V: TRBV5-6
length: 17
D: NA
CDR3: CASSLGSRGYSNQPQHF
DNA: TGTGCCAGCAGTCTTGGGTCTCGAGGGTATAGCAATCAGCCCCAGCATTTT

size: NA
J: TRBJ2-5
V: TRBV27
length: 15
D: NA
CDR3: CASSPYSDNRETQYF
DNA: TGTGCCAGCAGTCCGTACAGTGATAATAGGGAGACCCAGTACTTC

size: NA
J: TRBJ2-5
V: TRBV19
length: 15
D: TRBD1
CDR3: CASSIVKGAGETQYF
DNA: TGTGCCAGTAGTATAGTAAAGGGGGCCGGTGAGACCCAGTACTTC

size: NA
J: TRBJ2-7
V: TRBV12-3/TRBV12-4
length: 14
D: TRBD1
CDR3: CASSGSDRGFEQYF
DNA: TGTGCCAGCAGTGGATCGGACAGGGGTTTTGAGCAGTACTTC

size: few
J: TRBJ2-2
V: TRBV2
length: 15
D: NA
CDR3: CASSEEALGPGELFF
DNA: TGTGCCAGCAGTGAGGAGGCTCTCGGCCCCGGGGAGCTGTTTTTT

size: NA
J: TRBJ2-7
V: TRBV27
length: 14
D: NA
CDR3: CASSLSRTIYEQYF
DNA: TGTGCCAGCAGTTTATCCAGGACCATCTACGAGCAGTACTTC

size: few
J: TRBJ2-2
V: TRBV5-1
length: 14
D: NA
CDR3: CASSLAHHAGELFF
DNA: TGCGCCAGCAGCTTGGCCCACCATGCGGGGGAGCTGTTTTTT

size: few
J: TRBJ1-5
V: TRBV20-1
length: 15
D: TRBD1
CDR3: CSASQGAYSNQPQHF
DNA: TGCAGTGCTTCTCAGGGGGCTTATAGCAATCAGCCCCAGCATTTT

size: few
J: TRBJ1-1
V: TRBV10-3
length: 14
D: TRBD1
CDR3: CAIRRDSKNTEAFF
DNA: TGTGCCATCAGGAGGGACAGCAAAAACACTGAAGCTTTCTTT

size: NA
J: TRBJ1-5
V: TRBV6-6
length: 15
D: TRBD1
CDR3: CASGGTGGVNQPQHF
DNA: TGTGCCTCGGGGGGGACAGGGGGCGTCAATCAGCCCCAGCATTTT

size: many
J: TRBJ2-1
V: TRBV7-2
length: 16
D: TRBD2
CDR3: CASSSRLAGGPNEQFF
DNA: TGTGCCAGCAGCTCTCGACTAGCGGGGGGGCCGAATGAGCAGTTCTTC

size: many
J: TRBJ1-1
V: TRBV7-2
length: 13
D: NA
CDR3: CASSFKRNTEAFF
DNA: TGTGCCAGCAGCTTTAAACGGAACACTGAAGCTTTCTTT

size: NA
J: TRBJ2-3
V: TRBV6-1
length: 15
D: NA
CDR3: CASRDSGVITDTQYF
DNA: TGTGCCAGCAGGGACAGCGGGGTGATCACAGATACGCAGTATTTT

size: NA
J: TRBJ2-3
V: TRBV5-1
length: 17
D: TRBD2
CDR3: CASSGGLAGDLGDTQYF
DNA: TGCGCCAGCAGCGGGGGACTAGCGGGGGACCTGGGAGATACGCAGTATTTT

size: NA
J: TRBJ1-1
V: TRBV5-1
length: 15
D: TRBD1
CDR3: CASSFLQGARTEAFF
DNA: TGCGCCAGCAGCTTCTTACAGGGGGCGCGGACTGAAGCTTTCTTT

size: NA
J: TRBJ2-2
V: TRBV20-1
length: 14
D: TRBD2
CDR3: CSARGASGAGELFF
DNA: TGCAGTGCTAGGGGGGCTAGCGGGGCCGGGGAGCTGTTTTTT

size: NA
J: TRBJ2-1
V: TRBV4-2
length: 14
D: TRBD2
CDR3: CSSSLAGGPNEQFF
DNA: TGTTCCAGCAGCCTAGCGGGGGGGCCCAATGAGCAGTTCTTC

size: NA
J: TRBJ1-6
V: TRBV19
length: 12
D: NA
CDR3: CASSIGETPLHF
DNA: TGTGCCAGTAGTATAGGAGAGACACCCCTCCACTTT

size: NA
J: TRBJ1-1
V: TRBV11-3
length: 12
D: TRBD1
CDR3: CASSSGQAEAFF
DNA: TGTGCCAGCAGCTCGGGACAGGCCGAAGCTTTCTTT

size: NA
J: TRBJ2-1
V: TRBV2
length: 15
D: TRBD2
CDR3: CASSMVAGGLDEQFF
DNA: TGTGCCAGCAGTATGGTAGCGGGGGGGCTTGATGAGCAGTTCTTC

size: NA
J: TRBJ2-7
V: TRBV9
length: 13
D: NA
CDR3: CASSVVLGGEQYF
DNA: TGTGCCAGCAGCGTAGTTTTGGGTGGGGAGCAGTACTTC

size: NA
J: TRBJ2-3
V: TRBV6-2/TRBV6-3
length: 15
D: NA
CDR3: CASSYGLVATDTQYF
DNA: TGTGCCAGCAGTTACGGCCTAGTCGCCACAGATACGCAGTATTTT

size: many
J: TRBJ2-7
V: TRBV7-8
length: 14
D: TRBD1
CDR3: CASSARDRAYEQYF
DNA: TGTGCCAGCAGCGCCCGGGACAGAGCCTACGAGCAGTACTTC

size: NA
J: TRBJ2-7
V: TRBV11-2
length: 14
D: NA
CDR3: CASSFSGKNYGQYF
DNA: TGTGCCAGCAGCTTCAGCGGAAAAAACTACGGGCAGTACTTC

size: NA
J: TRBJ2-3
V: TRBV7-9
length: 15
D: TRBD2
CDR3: CASSRLAGGPDTQYF
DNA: TGTGCCAGCAGCCGACTAGCGGGGGGGCCAGATACGCAGTATTTT

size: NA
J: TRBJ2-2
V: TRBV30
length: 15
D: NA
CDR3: CAWRGVGGVTGELFF
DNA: TGTGCCTGGAGGGGTGTTGGGGGTGTCACCGGGGAGCTGTTTTTT

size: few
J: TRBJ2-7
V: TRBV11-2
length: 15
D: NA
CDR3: CASSPLRASQREQYF
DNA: TGTGCCAGCAGCCCACTCCGGGCCTCGCAGAGGGAGCAGTACTTC

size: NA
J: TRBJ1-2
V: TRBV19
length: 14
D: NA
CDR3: CASTDSGPIYGYTF
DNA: TGTGCCAGTACCGACTCGGGACCGATCTATGGCTACACCTTC

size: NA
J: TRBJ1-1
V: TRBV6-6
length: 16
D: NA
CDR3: CASSTKLGTPNTEAFF
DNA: TGTGCCAGCAGTACGAAGCTGGGGACACCGAACACTGAAGCTTTCTTT

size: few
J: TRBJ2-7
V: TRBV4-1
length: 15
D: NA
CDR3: CASSLQETSYDEQYF
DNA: TGCGCCAGCAGCCTCCAGGAGACCTCCTACGACGAGCAGTACTTC

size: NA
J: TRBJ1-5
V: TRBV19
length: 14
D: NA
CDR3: CASSSPHSNQPQHF
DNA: TGTGCCAGTAGTTCACCCCATAGCAATCAGCCCCAGCATTTT

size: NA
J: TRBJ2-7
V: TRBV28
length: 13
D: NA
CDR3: CASSTGGAYEQYF
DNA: TGTGCCAGCAGTACTGGGGGGGCTTACGAGCAGTACTTC

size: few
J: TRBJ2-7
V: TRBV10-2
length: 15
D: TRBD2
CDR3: CASSETLAGYYEQYF
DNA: TGCGCCAGCAGTGAGACTCTAGCGGGGTATTACGAGCAGTACTTC

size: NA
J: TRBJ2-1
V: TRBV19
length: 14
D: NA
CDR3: CASSITLSRNEQFF
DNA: TGTGCCAGTAGTATTACATTGAGCAGAAATGAGCAGTTCTTC

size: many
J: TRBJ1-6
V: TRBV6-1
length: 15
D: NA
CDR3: CASSNGLSYNSPLHF
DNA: TGTGCCAGCAGTAATGGACTCTCCTATAATTCACCCCTCCACTTT

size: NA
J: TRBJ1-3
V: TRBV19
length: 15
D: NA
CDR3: CASSRYGGSGNTIYF
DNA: TGTGCCAGTAGTAGATACGGGGGCTCTGGAAACACCATATATTTT

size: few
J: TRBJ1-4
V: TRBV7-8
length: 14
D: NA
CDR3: CASSLAGRGEKLFF
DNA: TGTGCCAGCAGCTTAGCGGGGAGGGGGGAAAAACTGTTTTTT

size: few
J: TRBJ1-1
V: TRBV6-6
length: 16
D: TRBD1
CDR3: CASSHTGGAGNTEAFF
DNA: TGTGCCAGCAGTCATACAGGGGGCGCGGGGAACACTGAAGCTTTCTTT

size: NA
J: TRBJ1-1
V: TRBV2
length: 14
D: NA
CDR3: CASIRNRDENSDFF
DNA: TGTGCCAGCATCCGAAACCGGGACGAGAATTCGGATTTCTTT

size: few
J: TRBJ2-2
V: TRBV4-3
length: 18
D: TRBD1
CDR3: CASSQTGTGGFYTGELFF
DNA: TGCGCCAGCAGCCAGACCGGGACAGGGGGATTCTACACCGGGGAGCTGTTTTTT

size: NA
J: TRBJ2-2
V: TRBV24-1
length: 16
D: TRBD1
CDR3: CATSAWGTGNTGELFF
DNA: TGTGCCACCAGTGCCTGGGGGACAGGCAACACCGGGGAGCTGTTTTTT

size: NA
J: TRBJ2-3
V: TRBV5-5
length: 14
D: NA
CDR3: CASSLRVDTDTQYF
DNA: TGTGCCAGCAGCTTGAGAGTGGACACAGATACGCAGTATTTT

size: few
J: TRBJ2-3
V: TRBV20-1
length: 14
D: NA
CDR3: CSAIHRRRTDTQYF
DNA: TGCAGTGCAATCCATCGGCGGCGGACAGATACGCAGTATTTT

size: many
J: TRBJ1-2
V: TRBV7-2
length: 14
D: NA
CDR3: CASSLEPRGYGYTF
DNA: TGTGCCAGCAGCTTAGAGCCCCGGGGTTATGGCTACACCTTC

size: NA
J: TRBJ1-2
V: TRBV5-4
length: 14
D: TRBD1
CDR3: CASSLWGTVYGYTF
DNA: TGTGCCAGCAGCTTGTGGGGGACAGTATATGGCTACACCTTC

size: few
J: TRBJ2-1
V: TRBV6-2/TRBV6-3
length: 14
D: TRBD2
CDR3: CASSPGLVGSEQFF
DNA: TGTGCCAGCAGCCCGGGACTAGTGGGGAGTGAGCAGTTCTTC

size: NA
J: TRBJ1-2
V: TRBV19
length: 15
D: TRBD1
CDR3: CASSTPPDRLLGYTF
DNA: TGTGCCAGTAGTACCCCCCCGGACAGGTTACTTGGCTACACCTTC

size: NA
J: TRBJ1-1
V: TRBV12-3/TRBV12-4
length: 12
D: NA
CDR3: CASSLMGTEAFF
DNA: TGTGCCAGCAGTTTGATGGGAACTGAAGCTTTCTTT

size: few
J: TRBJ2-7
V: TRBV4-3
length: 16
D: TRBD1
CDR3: CASSQGLTGGSYEQYF
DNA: TGCGCCAGCAGCCAAGGACTAACAGGGGGCTCCTACGAGCAGTACTTC

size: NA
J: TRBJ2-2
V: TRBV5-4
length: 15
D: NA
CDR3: CASSFGAVITGELFF
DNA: TGTGCCAGCAGCTTTGGGGCAGTGATAACCGGGGAGCTGTTTTTT

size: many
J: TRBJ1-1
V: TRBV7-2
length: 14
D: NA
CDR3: CASSFPGGRSEAFF
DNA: TGTGCCAGCAGCTTCCCCGGGGGGAGATCTGAAGCTTTCTTT

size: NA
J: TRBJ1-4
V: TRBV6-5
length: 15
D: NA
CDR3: CASSIGGGLYEKLFF
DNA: TGTGCCAGCAGTATAGGAGGGGGTTTGTATGAAAAACTGTTTTTT

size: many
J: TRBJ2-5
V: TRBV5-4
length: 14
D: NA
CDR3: CASGGGPDQETQYF
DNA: TGTGCCAGCGGGGGGGGCCCCGACCAAGAGACCCAGTACTTC

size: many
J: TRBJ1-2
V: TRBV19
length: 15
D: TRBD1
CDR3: CASSPSRQGAYGYTF
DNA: TGTGCCAGTAGTCCATCTCGACAGGGCGCCTATGGCTACACCTTC

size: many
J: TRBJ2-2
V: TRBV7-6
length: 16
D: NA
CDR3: CASSYLMGGQDGELFF
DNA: TGTGCCAGCAGCTACTTGATGGGGGGGCAAGACGGGGAGCTGTTTTTT

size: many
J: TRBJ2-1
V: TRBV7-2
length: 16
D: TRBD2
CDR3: CASSPQSGNSYNEQFF
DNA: TGTGCCAGCAGCCCACAAAGCGGGAACTCCTACAATGAGCAGTTCTTC

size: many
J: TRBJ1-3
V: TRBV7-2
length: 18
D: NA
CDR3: CASSSQGGTKLAGNTIYF
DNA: TGTGCCAGCAGCTCACAGGGCGGGACAAAGCTTGCTGGAAACACCATATATTTT

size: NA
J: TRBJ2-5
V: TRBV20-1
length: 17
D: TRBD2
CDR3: CSAHPGLAGANQETQYF
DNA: TGCAGTGCCCACCCGGGACTAGCGGGGGCCAACCAAGAGACCCAGTACTTC

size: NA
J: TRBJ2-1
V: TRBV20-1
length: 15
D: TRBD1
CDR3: CSARDLGTGRNEQFF
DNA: TGCAGTGCTAGAGATTTGGGGACAGGGAGGAATGAGCAGTTCTTC